These T cell receptor beta chains were read from a single sample in a study of cytomegalovirus exposure and HLA in healthy donors. Clones were read by immunoSEQ multiplex PCR, and TCRdb kept only the in-frame ones, dropping some. The sample holds over 75,000 clones, more than 55% seen once. The sequenced sample was PBMCs. These receptors all stem from a human donor in good health. CDR3s leave out the opening cysteine and the closing phenylalanine or tryptophan. The order of the fields is J gene, D gene, CDR3 length, V gene, CDR3 protein. D genes are given only for firm matches.

J: TRBJ1-5
D: NA
length: 16
V: TRBV7-9
CDR3: ASSLGLQGPYSNQPQH

J: TRBJ1-2
D: NA
length: 12
V: TRBV30
CDR3: AWSLTGPYNGYT

J: TRBJ2-2
D: NA
length: 15
V: TRBV5-1
CDR3: ASSLRQGGAGTGELF

J: TRBJ1-1
D: NA
length: 12
V: TRBV9
CDR3: ASSVGFQNTEAF

J: TRBJ2-2
D: NA
length: 12
V: TRBV4-1
CDR3: ASSHRLVPGELF

J: TRBJ1-1
D: NA
length: 10
V: TRBV6-5
CDR3: ASSYSSGEAF

J: TRBJ2-3
D: NA
length: 14
V: TRBV5-1
CDR3: ASSLPPGDSTDTQY

J: TRBJ2-1
D: NA
length: 9
V: TRBV20-1
CDR3: SASGHNEQF

J: TRBJ2-7
D: NA
length: 10
V: TRBV5-1
CDR3: ASSLDGNEQY

J: TRBJ1-1
D: NA
length: 14
V: TRBV18
CDR3: ASSPGEAGLNTEAF

J: TRBJ2-5
D: TRBD2
length: 12
V: TRBV10-3
CDR3: ATQQKRGQETQY

J: TRBJ2-6
D: NA
length: 14
V: TRBV10-3
CDR3: AIRPRRDSGANVLT

J: TRBJ1-2
D: NA
length: 12
V: TRBV6-5
CDR3: AAATGLANYGYT